This T cell receptor beta chain was identified during a study of cytomegalovirus exposure and HLA in healthy donors. V lost 7 bases and J lost 0, with 16 bases in between. From germline, CDR1 is GTSNPN and CDR2 SVGIG (reference sequence). The CDR3 is 14 residues long. The PCR had 60 Vbeta and 13 Jbeta primers. The assay was immunoSEQ multiplex PCR, and TCRdb's table has in-frame clones only and misses some. Among 130,000 or so clones listed, over 60% were seen once. The TCR comes from a man younger than 35 in good health and CMV-seropositive. The chain employs TRBV30 and TRBJ2-7; TRBD2 might be the D (6 bases). Source material: PBMCs. The CDR3 sequence is CASRGGESSYEQYF. The DNA for the CDR3 is TGTGCCTCCCGGGGAGGTGAGAGCTCCTACGAGCAGTACTTC. The full variable domain, rest sourced from reference TRBV30 and TRBJ2-7, is SQTIHQWPATLVQPVGSPLSLECTVEGTSNPNLYWYRQAAGRGLQLLFYSVGIGQISSEVPQNLSASRPQDRQFILSSKKLLLSDSGFYLCASRGGESSYEQYFGPGTRLTVT.